This TCR beta chain was identified in a study of T cell clonality in common variable immunodeficiency. Repertoires were generated with immunoSEQ multiplex PCR, while TCRdb's copy carries only in-frame clones and drops some. The sample is made up of approximately 60,000 clones, none counted only once. This clone was seen many times. The read terminates 3 residues before the CDR3 end, so the remaining end is supplied by the germline J gene. V dropped 3 bases and J dropped 6 bases, with 20 bases sitting between them. The CDR3 sequence is 16 residues long. CDR1 is MNHNS and CDR2 is SASEGT in the germline V gene.

The sequence came from a person between 18 and 75 years old in good health. The sequenced sample consisted of peripheral blood mononuclear cells. The rearrangement links TRBV6-1 to TRBJ1-1; maybe TRBD1 (5 bases). The CDR3 protein is CASSDQFGAAKPEAFF. The DNA read from the CDR3 is TGTGCCAGCAGTGATCAATTTGGGGCTGCTAAGCCTGAA.